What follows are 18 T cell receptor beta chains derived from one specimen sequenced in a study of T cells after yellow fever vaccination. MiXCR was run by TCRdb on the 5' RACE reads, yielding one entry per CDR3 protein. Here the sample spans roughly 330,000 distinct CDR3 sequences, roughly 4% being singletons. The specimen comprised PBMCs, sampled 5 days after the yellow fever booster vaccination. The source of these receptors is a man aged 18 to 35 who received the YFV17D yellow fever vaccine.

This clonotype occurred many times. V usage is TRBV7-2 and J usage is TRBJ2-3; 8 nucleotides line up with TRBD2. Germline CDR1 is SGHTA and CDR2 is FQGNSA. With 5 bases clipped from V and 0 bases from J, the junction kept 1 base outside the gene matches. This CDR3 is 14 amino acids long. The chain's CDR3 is CASSAGGSTDTQYF. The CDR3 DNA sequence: TGTGCCAGCAGCGCGGGGGGCAGCACAGATACGCAGTATTTT.

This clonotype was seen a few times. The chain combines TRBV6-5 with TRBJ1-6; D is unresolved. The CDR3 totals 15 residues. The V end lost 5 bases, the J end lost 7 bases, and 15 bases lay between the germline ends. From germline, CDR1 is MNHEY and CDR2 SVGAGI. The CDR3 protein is CASSSGRLWNSPLHF. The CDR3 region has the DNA TGTGCCAGCAGTAGCGGGAGGTTATGGAATTCACCCCTCCACTTT.

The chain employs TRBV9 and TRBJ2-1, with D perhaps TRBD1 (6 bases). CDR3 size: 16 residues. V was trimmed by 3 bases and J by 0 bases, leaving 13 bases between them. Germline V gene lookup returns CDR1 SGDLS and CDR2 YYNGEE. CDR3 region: CASSAQEDSSYNEQFF. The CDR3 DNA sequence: TGTGCCAGCAGCGCCCAAGAGGACAGCTCCTACAATGAGCAGTTCTTC.

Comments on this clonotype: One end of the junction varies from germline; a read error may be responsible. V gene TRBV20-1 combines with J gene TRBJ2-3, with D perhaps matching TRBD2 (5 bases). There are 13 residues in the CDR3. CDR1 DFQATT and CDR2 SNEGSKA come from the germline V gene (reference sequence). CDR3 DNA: TGCAGAGCTAGAGGGAGCTACACAGATACGCAGTATTTT. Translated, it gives CRARGSYTDTQYF.

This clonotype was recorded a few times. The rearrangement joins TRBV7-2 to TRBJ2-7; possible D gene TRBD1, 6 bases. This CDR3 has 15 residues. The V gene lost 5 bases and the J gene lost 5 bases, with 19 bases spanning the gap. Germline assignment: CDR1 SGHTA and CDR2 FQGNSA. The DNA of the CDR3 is TGTGCCAGCAGCCCCTGGGGGCAGGGGATTAACGAGCAGTACTTC. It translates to CASSPWGQGINEQYF.

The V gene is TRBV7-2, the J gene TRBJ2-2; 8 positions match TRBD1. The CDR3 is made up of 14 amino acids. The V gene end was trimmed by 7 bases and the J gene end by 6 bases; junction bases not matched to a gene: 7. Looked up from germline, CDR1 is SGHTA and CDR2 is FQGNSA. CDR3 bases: TGTGCCAGCACCGCAGGGGGCTCCGCCGGGGAGCTGTTTTTT. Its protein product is CASTAGGSAGELFF.

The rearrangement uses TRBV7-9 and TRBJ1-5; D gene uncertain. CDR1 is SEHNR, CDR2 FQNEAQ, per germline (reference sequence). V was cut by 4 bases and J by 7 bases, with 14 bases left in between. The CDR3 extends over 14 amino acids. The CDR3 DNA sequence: TGTGCCAGCAGCTCGGTCGGGCGCGTACAGCCCCAGCATTTT. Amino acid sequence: CASSSVGRVQPQHF.

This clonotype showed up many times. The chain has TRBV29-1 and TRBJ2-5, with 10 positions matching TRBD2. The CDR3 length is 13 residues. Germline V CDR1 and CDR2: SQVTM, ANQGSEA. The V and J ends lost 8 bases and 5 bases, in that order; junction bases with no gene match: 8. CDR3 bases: TGCAGCTTAAAGACTAGCGGGTATGAGACCCAGTACTTC. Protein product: CSLKTSGYETQYF.

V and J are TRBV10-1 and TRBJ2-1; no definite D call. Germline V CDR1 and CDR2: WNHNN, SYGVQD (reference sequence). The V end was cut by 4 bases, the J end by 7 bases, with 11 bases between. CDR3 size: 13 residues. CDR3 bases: TGCGCCAGCAGTGGGGGTAGTGGGAATGAGCAGTTCTTC. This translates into CASSGGSGNEQFF.

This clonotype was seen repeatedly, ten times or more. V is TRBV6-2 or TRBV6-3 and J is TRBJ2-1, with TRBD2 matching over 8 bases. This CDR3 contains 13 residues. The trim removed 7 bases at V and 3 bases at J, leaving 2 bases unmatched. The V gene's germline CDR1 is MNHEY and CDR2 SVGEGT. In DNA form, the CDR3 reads TGTGCCAGCACTGGGACTAGCTACAATGAGCAGTTCTTC. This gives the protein CASTGTSYNEQFF.

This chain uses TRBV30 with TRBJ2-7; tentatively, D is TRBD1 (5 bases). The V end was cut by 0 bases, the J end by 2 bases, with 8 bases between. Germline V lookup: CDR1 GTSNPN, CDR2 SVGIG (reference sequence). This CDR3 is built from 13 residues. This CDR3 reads CAWSVLRAYEQYF. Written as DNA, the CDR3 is TGTGCCTGGAGTGTACTCAGGGCCTACGAGCAGTACTTC.

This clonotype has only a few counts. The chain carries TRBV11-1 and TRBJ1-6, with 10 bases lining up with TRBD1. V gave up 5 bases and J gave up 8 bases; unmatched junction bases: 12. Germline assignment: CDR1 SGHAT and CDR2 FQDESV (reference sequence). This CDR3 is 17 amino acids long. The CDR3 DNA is TGTGCCAGCAGCCGCCGCGGGACAGGGGACGGTTATTCACCCCTCCACTTT. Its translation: CASSRRGTGDGYSPLHF.

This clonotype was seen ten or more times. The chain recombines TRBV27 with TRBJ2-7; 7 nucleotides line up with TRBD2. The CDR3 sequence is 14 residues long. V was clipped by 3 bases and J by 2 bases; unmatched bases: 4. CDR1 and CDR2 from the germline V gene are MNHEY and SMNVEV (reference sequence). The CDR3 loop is CASSLGGFTYEQYF. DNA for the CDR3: TGTGCCAGCAGTTTGGGGGGGTTCACCTACGAGCAGTACTTC.

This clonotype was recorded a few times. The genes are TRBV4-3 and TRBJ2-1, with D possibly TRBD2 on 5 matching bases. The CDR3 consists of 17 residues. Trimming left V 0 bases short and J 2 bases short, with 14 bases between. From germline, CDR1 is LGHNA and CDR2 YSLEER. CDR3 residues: CASSQDLSRVTYNEQFF. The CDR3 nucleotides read TGCGCCAGCAGCCAAGATCTATCGCGGGTCACCTACAATGAGCAGTTCTTC.

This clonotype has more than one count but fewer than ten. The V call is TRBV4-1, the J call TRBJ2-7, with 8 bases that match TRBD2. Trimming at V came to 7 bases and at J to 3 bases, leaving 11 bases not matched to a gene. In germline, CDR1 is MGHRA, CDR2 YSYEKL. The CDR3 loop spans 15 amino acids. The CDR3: CASICGGGKNYEQYF. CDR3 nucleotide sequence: TGCGCCAGCATCTGTGGCGGGGGGAAAAACTACGAGCAGTACTTC.

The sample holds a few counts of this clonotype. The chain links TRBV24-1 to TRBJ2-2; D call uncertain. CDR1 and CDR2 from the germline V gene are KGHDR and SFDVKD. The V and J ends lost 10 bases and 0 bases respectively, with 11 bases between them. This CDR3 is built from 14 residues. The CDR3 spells CATRTPANTGELFF. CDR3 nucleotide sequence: TGTGCCACGAGGACCCCCGCGAACACCGGGGAGCTGTTTTTT.

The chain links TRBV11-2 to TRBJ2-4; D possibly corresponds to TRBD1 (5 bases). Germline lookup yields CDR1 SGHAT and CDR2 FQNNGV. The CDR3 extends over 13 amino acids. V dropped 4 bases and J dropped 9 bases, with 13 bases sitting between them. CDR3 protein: CASSSSPQGIQYF. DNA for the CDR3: TGTGCCAGCAGCTCATCACCCCAGGGCATTCAGTACTTC.

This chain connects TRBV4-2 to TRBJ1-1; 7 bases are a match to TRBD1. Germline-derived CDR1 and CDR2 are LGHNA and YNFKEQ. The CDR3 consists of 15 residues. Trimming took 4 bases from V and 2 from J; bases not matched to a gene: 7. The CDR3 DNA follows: TGTGCCAGCAGCCGGGGGACAGTCCTAAACACTGAAGCTTTCTTT. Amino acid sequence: CASSRGTVLNTEAFF.